A selection of T cell receptor beta chains follows, all from one sample in a study of Ad26.COV2.S vaccination and SARS-CoV-2 variants. The protocol was immunoSEQ multiplex PCR, while the TCRdb copy is restricted to in-frame clones and leaves out a portion. This table holds about 100,000 clones, roughly 80% found once. Material: peripheral blood, obtained after recovery from COVID-19. The receptors were gathered from a human donor who had recovered from COVID-19. CDR3s include the opening cysteine and the closing phenylalanine or tryptophan. D genes are given only for firm matches. Rows give clone size only sometimes, using once, few, many, or a class for an expanded clone.

D gene | clone size | J gene | V gene | CDR3 DNA | CDR3 protein
. | few | TRBJ1-5 | TRBV6-5 | TGTGCCAGCAGGGACCGCAGGGACGGTCTTCGTCCCCAGCATTTT | CASRDRRDGLRPQHF
. | . | TRBJ1-2 | TRBV3-1/TRBV3-2 | TGTGCCAGCAGCCAATACGATGGCTACACCTTC | CASSQYDGYTF
TRBD1 | . | TRBJ2-7 | TRBV28 | TGTGCCAGCAGTTTCGTACAGGGGGTCTACGAGCAGTACTTC | CASSFVQGVYEQYF
. | . | TRBJ2-7 | TRBV13 | TGTGCCAGCAGCTTGGGACTCTCCTCCTACGAGCAGTACTTC | CASSLGLSSYEQYF
. | . | TRBJ1-4 | TRBV4-1 | TGCGCCAGCAGCCCCCGGGCAGGGTGGGTTAGGGCTAATGAAAAACTGTTTTTT | CASSPRAGWVRANEKLFF
TRBD1 | few | TRBJ1-5 | TRBV29-1 | TGCAGCGTGGGGGACAGCTACAATCAGCCCCAGCATTTT | CSVGDSYNQPQHF
. | . | TRBJ2-5 | TRBV11-2 | TGTGCCAGCAGCTTAGATCTGCGCGCCGGGAAGACCCAGTACTTC | CASSLDLRAGKTQYF
. | . | TRBJ2-2 | TRBV15 | TGTGCCACCAGCAGAGGGACAACTTCGAACACCGGGGAGCTGTTTTTT | CATSRGTTSNTGELFF
. | . | TRBJ2-3 | TRBV4-2 | TGTGCCAGCAGCCAAGAGGATGGTGGTCCGGGACCCACAGATACGCAGTATTTT | CASSQEDGGPGPTDTQYF
TRBD1 | . | TRBJ1-2 | TRBV2 | TGTGCCAGCTGGCGAGGGGACAGGGACTATGGCTACACCTTC | CASWRGDRDYGYTF
TRBD1 | . | TRBJ2-5 | TRBV29-1 | TGCAGCGTTAGAGGGACAGGGGGGAAGACCCAGTACTTC | CSVRGTGGKTQYF
. | . | TRBJ2-7 | TRBV28 | TGTGCCAGCAGTTCGCCCAGAAGCGGTTCCTACGAGCAGTACTTC | CASSSPRSGSYEQYF
TRBD1 | . | TRBJ2-5 | TRBV24-1 | TGTGCCACCAGTGCCTACAGGGGTACTGAAGAGACCCAGTACTTC | CATSAYRGTEETQYF
TRBD1 | once | TRBJ2-1 | TRBV2 | TGTGCCAGCAGTGGGAGGACAGGTCTCCTCTCCAATAGCTCCTACAATGAGCAGTTCTTC | CASSGRTGLLSNSSYNEQFF
. | . | TRBJ1-2 | TRBV19 | TGTGCCAGTAGTATCGCCAGGGCGAATTATGGCTACACCTTC | CASSIARANYGYTF
. | . | TRBJ1-1 | TRBV2 | TGTGCCAGCAGTTGGGACTCGAACACTGAAGCTTTCTTT | CASSWDSNTEAFF